Each of the 26 T cell receptor beta chains below was sequenced from the same sample in a study of T cell responses to AZD1222 COVID-19 vaccine. The data were produced by immunoSEQ multiplex PCR, yet TCRdb's version contains in-frame clones alone and is incomplete. The sample contains 150,000 to 200,000 clones, roughly 88% of which appear only once. The sequencing used peripheral blood, collected on day 0 of AZD1222 vaccination. These TCRs come from an adult in good health.

This chain joins TRBV7-3 and TRBJ1-1; tentative D call: TRBD1 (5 bases). Germline CDR1 is SGHTA and CDR2 is FQGTGA. Trimming pared 2 bases from V and 0 bases from J, leaving 13 bases between. CDR3 length equals 16 residues. CDR3: CASSLQGRTLNTEAFF. Written as DNA, the CDR3 is TGTGCCAGCAGCTTACAGGGAAGAACCTTGAACACTGAAGCTTTCTTT. Full variable domain (missing parts from reference TRBV7-3 and TRBJ1-1): GAGVSQTPSNKVTEKGKYVELRCDPISGHTALYWYRQSLGQGPEFLIYFQGTGAADDSGLPNDRFFAVRPEGSVSTLKIQRTERGDSAVYLCASSLQGRTLNTEAFFGQGTRLTVV.

The chain carries TRBV7-2 and TRBJ2-7; the match to TRBD2 covers 8 bases. With 1 base clipped from V and 4 bases from J, the junction kept 12 bases outside the gene matches. Germline CDR1 SGHTA, CDR2 FQGNSA. The CDR3 length is 17 residues. The CDR3 protein is CASSLVLAGPFGYEQYF. Here the CDR3 DNA reads TGTGCCAGCAGCTTAGTGTTAGCGGGGCCATTTGGATACGAGCAGTACTTC.

The V and J genes are TRBV6-5 and TRBJ2-7, with D tentatively TRBD1 (5 bases). Germline V gives CDR1 MNHEY, CDR2 SVGAGI. Trimming left V 0 bases short and J 4 bases short, with 16 bases between. This CDR3 has 16 amino acids. The chain's CDR3 is CASSYSTPGNPYEQYF. CDR3 bases: TGTGCCAGCAGTTACTCGACTCCAGGGAATCCATACGAGCAGTACTTC.

This chain connects TRBV9 to TRBJ1-2; a weak D match, TRBD1 (6 bases). The germline V gene has CDR1 SGDLS and CDR2 YYNGEE. With 0 bases removed from V and 0 bases from J, the gap between germline ends came to 9 bases. This CDR3 region has 15 residues. The CDR3 is CASSVAGAANYGYTF. The CDR3 DNA sequence: TGTGCCAGCAGCGTAGCAGGGGCCGCTAACTATGGCTACACCTTC.

This clone was seen only a few times. The chain employs TRBV19 and TRBJ2-3; 7 bases align to TRBD1. The V and J ends lost 10 bases and 3 bases, in that order; junction bases with no gene match: 7. The germline V gene has CDR1 LNHDA and CDR2 SQIVND (reference sequence). The CDR3 covers 13 residues. CDR3: CATKQGRTDTQYF. The CDR3 nucleotides read TGTGCCACTAAACAGGGGCGAACAGATACGCAGTATTTT.

The V and J genes are TRBV28 and TRBJ1-6; TRBD1 is a possible D gene (5 bases). The CDR3 runs to 15 residues. Germline values: CDR1 MDHEN, CDR2 SYDVKM. V was pared by 7 bases and J by 5 bases, with 15 bases between. The CDR3 region has the DNA TGTGCCAGCATAGACAGCGGGCAGCATAATTCACCCCTCCACTTT. Encoded protein: CASIDSGQHNSPLHF.

This clone has a handful of counts. V usage is TRBV11-3 and J usage is TRBJ2-3; D not resolved. This CDR3 has 13 amino acids. Germline CDR1 and CDR2: SGHNT and YENEEA. V lost 0 bases and J lost 7, with 8 bases in between. In DNA, the CDR3 is TGTGCCAGCAGCTTAGATCTAAGCTATACGCAGTATTTT. It is translated as CASSLDLSYTQYF.

This chain links TRBV15 with TRBJ1-2, with a tentative D call TRBD1 (5 bases). V gave up 0 bases and J gave up 7 bases, with 24 bases separating them. Germline values: CDR1 LNHNV, CDR2 YYDKDF (reference sequence). This CDR3 has 18 residues. The CDR3 loop reads CATSRDSRDGLWAGGYTF. The CDR3 DNA is TGTGCCACCAGCAGAGATTCGAGGGACGGCTTATGGGCTGGTGGCTACACCTTC.

This clone came up a few times. V and J are TRBV5-1 and TRBJ2-7; D perhaps matches TRBD1 (5 bases). CDR3 length: 13 residues. Trimming pared 1 base from V and 4 bases from J, leaving 9 bases between. Germline loops: CDR1 SGHRS, CDR2 YFSETQ. CDR3 region: CASSLSGKYEQYF. DNA of the CDR3: TGCGCCAGCAGCTTGTCAGGGAAATACGAGCAGTACTTC.

This clone was counted a few times. The J gene is TRBJ1-5, the V gene TRBV3-1 (or the pseudogene TRBV3-2); D gene uncertain. Trimming removed 1 base at V and 2 bases at J, with 9 bases between. Germline CDR1 reads LGHDT; CDR2 reads YNNKEL (reference sequence). This CDR3 has 15 residues. The CDR3 is CASSQGPSGNQPQHF. DNA for the CDR3: TGTGCCAGCAGCCAAGGGCCGTCTGGCAATCAGCCCCAGCATTTT.

This sequence joins TRBV5-4 and TRBJ2-7; unclear D gene. The V end was cut by 0 bases, the J end by 1 base, with 8 bases between. The CDR3 totals 14 residues. Germline V gene data show CDR1 as SGHNT and CDR2 as YYREEE (reference sequence). CDR3 loop: CASSLASRSYEQYF. The CDR3 DNA follows: TGTGCCAGCAGCTTGGCGAGCAGATCCTACGAGCAGTACTTC.

This chain uses TRBV7-3 with TRBJ2-7; the D is unclear. V shed 5 bases and J shed 6 bases, with 17 bases lying between them. This CDR3 contains 14 residues. The germline V gene encodes CDR1 SGHTA and CDR2 FQGTGA. Here the CDR3 reads CASSHAIQPSEQYF. Here the CDR3 DNA reads TGTGCCAGCAGCCACGCCATCCAACCATCCGAGCAGTACTTC.

This chain uses TRBV24-1 with TRBJ2-2; TRBD2 is a possible D gene (5 bases). Germline V gene sequence: CDR1 KGHDR, CDR2 SFDVKD. The V and J ends lost 9 bases and 6 bases respectively, with 7 bases between them. CDR3 length: 11 amino acids. In DNA form, the CDR3 reads TGTGCCACCTCGGGGTCCGGGGAGCTGTTTTTT. It encodes CATSGSGELFF.

The chain carries TRBV6-2 or TRBV6-3 and TRBJ2-3; the D gene is possibly TRBD2 (7 bases). Germline V gene lookup returns CDR1 MNHEY and CDR2 SVGEGT. There are 16 residues in the CDR3. Between the trimmed V and J ends, which lost 5 bases and 1 base, there was a span of 16 bases. The CDR3 here is CASSQSAGAGTDTQYF. CDR3 coding DNA: TGTGCCAGCAGTCAAAGTGCGGGGGCAGGCACAGATACGCAGTATTTT.

This chain connects TRBV6-5 to TRBJ2-2; a weak D match, TRBD2 (5 bases). The CDR3 is made up of 13 amino acids. Between the trimmed V and J ends, which lost 7 bases and 6 bases, there was a span of 12 bases. CDR1 MNHEY and CDR2 SVGAGI come from the germline V gene. CDR3 sequence: CASINSVAGELFF. The CDR3 DNA follows: TGTGCCAGCATTAATAGCGTGGCCGGGGAGCTGTTTTTT.

This sequence joins TRBV7-9 and TRBJ2-2, with a possible D match to TRBD2 (6 bases). There are 17 residues in the CDR3. V was shortened by 4 bases and J by 4 bases, with 19 bases between the two germline ends. Germline V gives CDR1 SEHNR, CDR2 FQNEAQ (reference sequence). CDR3 in amino acids: CASSYRQASDFTGELFF. CDR3 in DNA: TGTGCCAGCAGCTACCGTCAGGCTAGCGATTTCACCGGGGAGCTGTTTTTT.

The chain uses TRBV3-1 (or the pseudogene TRBV3-2) and TRBJ1-5, with D unresolved. The CDR3 totals 14 residues. The germline V and J ends were trimmed by 0 bases and 7 bases, with 10 bases remaining between them. Looked up from germline, CDR1 is LGHDT and CDR2 is YNNKEL (reference sequence). DNA for the CDR3: TGTGCCAGCAGCCAAGAGGGGAGTGGCCAGCCCCAGCATTTT. Translating it yields CASSQEGSGQPQHF.

V is TRBV15 and J is TRBJ1-1; D gene unclear. Trimming pared 3 bases from V and 7 bases from J, leaving 9 bases between. Per germline, CDR1 LNHNV and CDR2 YYDKDF (reference sequence). The CDR3 has 12 amino acids. The CDR3 is CATSSFTDEAFF. In nucleotides, the CDR3 is TGTGCCACCAGCAGCTTTACGGATGAAGCTTTCTTT.

This chain links TRBV6-2 or TRBV6-3 with TRBJ2-1, with a possible D match to TRBD2 (6 bases). The CDR3 spans 15 residues. The germline V gene encodes CDR1 MNHEY and CDR2 SVGEGT. Trimming pared 6 bases from V and 4 bases from J, leaving 16 bases between. CDR3 sequence: CASSRGVPIYNEQFF. CDR3 sequence (DNA): TGTGCCAGCAGCCGCGGGGTACCCATATACAATGAGCAGTTCTTC.

V and J are TRBV7-2 and TRBJ1-6; D not certain. Trimming shortened V by 2 bases and J by 9 bases, and 17 bases separated the two germline ends. Germline CDR1 and CDR2: SGHTA and FQGNSA. The CDR3 spans 16 residues. This chain's CDR3 is CASSLNRATAGSPLHF. The CDR3 DNA sequence: TGTGCCAGCAGCTTAAATAGGGCGACGGCGGGTTCACCCCTCCACTTT.

This chain joins TRBV28 and TRBJ1-1, with D unresolved. The germline CDR1 and CDR2 sequences are MDHEN and SYDVKM. This CDR3 has 14 amino acids. Between the trimmed V and J ends, which lost 2 bases and 2 bases, there was a span of 9 bases. In DNA, the CDR3 is TGTGCCAGCAGTTTAACCCCTCCCAACACTGAAGCTTTCTTT. It translates to CASSLTPPNTEAFF.

The rearrangement links TRBV5-1 to TRBJ2-3, with a weak D call TRBD1 (5 bases). Germline V gene sequence: CDR1 SGHRS, CDR2 YFSETQ. Trimming removed 4 bases at V and 2 bases at J, with 11 bases between. The CDR3 is made up of 14 amino acids. In nucleotides, the CDR3 is TGCGCCAGCAGCCCGGAAGGGGTCACAGATACGCAGTATTTT. Translated: CASSPEGVTDTQYF.

The V gene is TRBV7-9, the J gene TRBJ1-2, with 7 bases matching TRBD1. The CDR3 has 12 amino acids. Germline CDR1 and CDR2: SEHNR and FQNEAQ (reference sequence). V shed 3 bases and J 10 bases; nucleotides not matched to a gene: 5. CDR3: CASSLSTGLYTF. Written as DNA, the CDR3 is TGTGCCAGCAGCTTGTCGACAGGGCTCTACACCTTC.

The chain employs TRBV5-5 and TRBJ1-4, with TRBD1 matching 7 bases. V gave up 5 bases and J gave up 7 bases; unmatched junction bases: 5. CDR3 length equals 13 residues. Germline V gene lookup returns CDR1 SGHKS and CDR2 YYEKEE (reference sequence). The CDR3 DNA is TGTGCCAGCAGGATGACAGGGTTTGAAAAACTGTTTTTT. Its protein product is CASRMTGFEKLFF.

This clone was detected a few times. CDR3 amino acids: CASSPSGGFTYGYTF. CDR3 sequence (DNA): TGTGCCAGCAGCCCTTCAGGGGGCTTTACCTATGGCTACACCTTC. The V and J genes are TRBV7-3 and TRBJ1-2; TRBD1 matches at 8 bases. J lost 4 bases, V lost 5 bases, and 9 bases had no gene match. Germline V gene data show CDR1 as SGHTA and CDR2 as FQGTGA. The CDR3 covers 15 residues.

The chain combines TRBV7-2 with TRBJ2-1; D might be TRBD2 (6 bases). The CDR3 contains 16 residues. Per germline, CDR1 SGHTA and CDR2 FQGNSA. V lost 8 bases and J 6 bases, leaving 23 bases between the germline ends. The CDR3 DNA reads TGTGCCAGCTCCTTTTTGAGGGGAGGCGGGGCCAATGAGCAGTTCTTC. Translation: CASSFLRGGGANEQFF.